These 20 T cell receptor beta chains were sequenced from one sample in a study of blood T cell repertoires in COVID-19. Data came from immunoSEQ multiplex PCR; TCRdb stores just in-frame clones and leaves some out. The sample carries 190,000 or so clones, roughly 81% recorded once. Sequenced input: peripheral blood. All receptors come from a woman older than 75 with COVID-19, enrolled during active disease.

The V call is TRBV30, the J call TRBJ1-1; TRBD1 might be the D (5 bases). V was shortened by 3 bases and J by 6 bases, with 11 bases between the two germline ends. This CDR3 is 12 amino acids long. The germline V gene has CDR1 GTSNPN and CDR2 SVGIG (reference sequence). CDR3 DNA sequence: TGTGCCTGGAGCGGGGGAACCGCTGAAGCTTTCTTT. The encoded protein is CAWSGGTAEAFF.

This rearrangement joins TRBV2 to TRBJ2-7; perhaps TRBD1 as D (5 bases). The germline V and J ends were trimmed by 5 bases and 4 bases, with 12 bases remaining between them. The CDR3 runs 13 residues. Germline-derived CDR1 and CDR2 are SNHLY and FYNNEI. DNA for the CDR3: TGTGCCAGCAGTCTTCAAGGGGTGTACGAGCAGTACTTC. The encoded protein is CASSLQGVYEQYF.

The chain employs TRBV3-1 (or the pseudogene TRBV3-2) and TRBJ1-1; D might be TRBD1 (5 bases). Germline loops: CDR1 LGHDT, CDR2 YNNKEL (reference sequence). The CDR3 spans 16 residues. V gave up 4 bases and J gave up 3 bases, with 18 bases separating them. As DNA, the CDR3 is TGTGCCAGCAGCCCTCAGTATGGAGCGGGGGACACTGAAGCTTTCTTT. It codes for CASSPQYGAGDTEAFF.

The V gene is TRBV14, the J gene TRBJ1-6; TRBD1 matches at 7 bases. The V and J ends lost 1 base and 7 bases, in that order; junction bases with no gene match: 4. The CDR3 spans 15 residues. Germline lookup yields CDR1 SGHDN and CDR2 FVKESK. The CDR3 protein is CASSQATGVNSPLHF. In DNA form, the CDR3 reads TGTGCCAGCAGCCAAGCAACAGGGGTCAATTCACCCCTCCACTTT.

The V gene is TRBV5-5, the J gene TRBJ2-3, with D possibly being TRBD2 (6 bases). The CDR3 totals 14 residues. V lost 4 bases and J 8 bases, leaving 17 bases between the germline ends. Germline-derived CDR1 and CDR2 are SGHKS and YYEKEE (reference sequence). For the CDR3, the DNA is TGTGCCAGCAGCCCCCCAACTAGCCCGAGTACGCAGTATTTT. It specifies CASSPPTSPSTQYF.

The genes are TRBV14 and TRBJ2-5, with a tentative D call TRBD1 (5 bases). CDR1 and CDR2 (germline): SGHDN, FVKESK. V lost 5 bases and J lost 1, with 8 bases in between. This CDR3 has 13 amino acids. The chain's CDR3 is CASSATVQETQYF. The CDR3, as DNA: TGTGCCAGCAGCGCGACAGTCCAAGAGACCCAGTACTTC.

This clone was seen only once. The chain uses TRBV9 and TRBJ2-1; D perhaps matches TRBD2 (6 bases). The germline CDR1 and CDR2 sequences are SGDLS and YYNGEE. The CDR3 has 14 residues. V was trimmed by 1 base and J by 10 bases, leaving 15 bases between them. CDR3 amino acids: CASSVMDYLEEQFF. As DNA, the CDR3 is TGTGCCAGCAGCGTAATGGACTACCTAGAGGAGCAGTTCTTC.

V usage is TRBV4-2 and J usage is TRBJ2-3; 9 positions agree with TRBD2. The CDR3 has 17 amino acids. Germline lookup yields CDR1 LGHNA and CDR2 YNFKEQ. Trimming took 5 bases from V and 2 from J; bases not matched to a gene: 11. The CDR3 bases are TGTGCCAGCAGCAACGTGGTCAGCGGGGGGTACACAGATACGCAGTATTTT. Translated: CASSNVVSGGYTDTQYF.

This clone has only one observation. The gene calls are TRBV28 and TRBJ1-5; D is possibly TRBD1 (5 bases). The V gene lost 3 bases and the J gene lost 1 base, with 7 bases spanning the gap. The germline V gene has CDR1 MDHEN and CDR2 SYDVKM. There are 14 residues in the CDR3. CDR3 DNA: TGTGCCAGCAGTTTCGGGGGGAGCAATCAGCCCCAGCATTTT. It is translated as CASSFGGSNQPQHF.

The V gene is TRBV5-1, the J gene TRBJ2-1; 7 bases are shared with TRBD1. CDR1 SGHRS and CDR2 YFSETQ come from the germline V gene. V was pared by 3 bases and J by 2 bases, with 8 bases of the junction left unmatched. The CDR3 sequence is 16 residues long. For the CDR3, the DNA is TGCGCCAGCAGCTCCCGACCGGGACAGCCCTACAATGAGCAGTTCTTC. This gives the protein CASSSRPGQPYNEQFF.

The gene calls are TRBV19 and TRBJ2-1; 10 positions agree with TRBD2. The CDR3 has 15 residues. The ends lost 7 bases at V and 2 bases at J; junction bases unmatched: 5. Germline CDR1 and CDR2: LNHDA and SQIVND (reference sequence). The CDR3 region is CASTPGTSAYNEQFF. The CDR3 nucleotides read TGTGCCAGTACCCCAGGGACTAGCGCCTACAATGAGCAGTTCTTC. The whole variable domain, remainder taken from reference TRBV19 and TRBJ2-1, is DGGITQSPKYLFRKEGQNVTLSCEQNLNHDAMYWYRQDPGQGLRLIYYSQIVNDFQKGDIAEGYSVSREKKESFPLTVTSAQKNPTAFYLCASTPGTSAYNEQFFGPGTRLTVL.

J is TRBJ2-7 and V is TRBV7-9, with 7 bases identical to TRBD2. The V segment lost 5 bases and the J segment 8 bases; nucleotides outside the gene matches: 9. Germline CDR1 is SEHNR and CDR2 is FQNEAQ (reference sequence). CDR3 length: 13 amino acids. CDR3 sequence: CASSPFGGGKQYF. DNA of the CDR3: TGTGCCAGCAGCCCCTTTGGGGGGGGAAAGCAGTACTTC.

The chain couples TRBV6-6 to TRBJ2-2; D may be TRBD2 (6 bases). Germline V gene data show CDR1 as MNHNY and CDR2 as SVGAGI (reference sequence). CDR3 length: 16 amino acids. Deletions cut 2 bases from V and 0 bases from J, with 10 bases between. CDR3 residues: CASSYLALSNTGELFF. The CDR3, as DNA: TGTGCCAGCAGTTACCTAGCGCTATCGAACACCGGGGAGCTGTTTTTT.

The CDR3 is CASSQELGSGFGNTIYF. The CDR3, as DNA: TGCGCCAGCAGCCAAGAGTTAGGGAGCGGGTTTGGAAACACCATATATTTT. The V and J genes are TRBV4-3 and TRBJ1-3; D is ambiguous. The V end was cut by 0 bases, the J end by 3 bases, with 15 bases between. CDR3 length: 17 residues. Germline V gene lookup returns CDR1 LGHNA and CDR2 YSLEER.

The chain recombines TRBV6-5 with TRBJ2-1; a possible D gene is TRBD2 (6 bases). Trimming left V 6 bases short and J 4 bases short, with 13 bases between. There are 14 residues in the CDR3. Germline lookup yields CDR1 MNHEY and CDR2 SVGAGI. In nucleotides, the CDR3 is TGTGCCAGCAGACCCCGGGGGACTTACAATGAGCAGTTCTTC. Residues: CASRPRGTYNEQFF.

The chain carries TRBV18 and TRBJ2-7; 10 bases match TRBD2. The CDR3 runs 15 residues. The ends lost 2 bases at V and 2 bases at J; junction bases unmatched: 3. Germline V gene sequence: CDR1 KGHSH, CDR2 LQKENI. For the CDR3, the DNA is TGTGCCAGCTCACCAGTAGCGGGGGGCACCTACGAGCAGTACTTC. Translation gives CASSPVAGGTYEQYF.

CDR3 amino acids: CASSGEVGERVRQFF. CDR3 in DNA: TGTGCCAGCAGTGGGGAGGTAGGTGAGAGAGTTCGGCAGTTCTTC. This chain uses TRBV2 with TRBJ2-1; a possible D gene is TRBD2 (6 bases). With 4 bases removed from V and 12 bases from J, the gap between germline ends came to 22 bases. The CDR3 is made up of 15 amino acids. Per germline, CDR1 SNHLY and CDR2 FYNNEI.

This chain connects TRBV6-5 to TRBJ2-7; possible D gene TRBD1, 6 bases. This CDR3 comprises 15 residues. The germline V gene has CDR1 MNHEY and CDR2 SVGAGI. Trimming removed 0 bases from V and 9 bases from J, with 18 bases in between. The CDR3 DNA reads TGTGCCAGCAGTTACTCGATCTCTACCCGAGGGGGGCAGTACTTC. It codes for CASSYSISTRGGQYF.

The CDR3 spells CASSLWTANQPQHF. In nucleotides, the CDR3 is TGTGCCAGCAGTTTATGGACAGCCAATCAGCCCCAGCATTTT. The chain combines TRBV28 with TRBJ1-5; D perhaps matches TRBD1 (5 bases). CDR1 MDHEN and CDR2 SYDVKM come from the germline V gene. V was clipped by 0 bases and J by 3 bases, with 6 bases between them. The CDR3 has 14 amino acids.

CDR3 in DNA: TGTGCCAGCAGCCCAGTCGGGGATAGCAATCAGCCCCAGCATTTT. Its translation: CASSPVGDSNQPQHF. This chain links TRBV6-6 with TRBJ1-5; D remains unclear. Trimming removed 6 bases at V and 0 bases at J, with 12 bases between. Germline assignment: CDR1 MNHNY and CDR2 SVGAGI (reference sequence). This CDR3 is 15 amino acids long.